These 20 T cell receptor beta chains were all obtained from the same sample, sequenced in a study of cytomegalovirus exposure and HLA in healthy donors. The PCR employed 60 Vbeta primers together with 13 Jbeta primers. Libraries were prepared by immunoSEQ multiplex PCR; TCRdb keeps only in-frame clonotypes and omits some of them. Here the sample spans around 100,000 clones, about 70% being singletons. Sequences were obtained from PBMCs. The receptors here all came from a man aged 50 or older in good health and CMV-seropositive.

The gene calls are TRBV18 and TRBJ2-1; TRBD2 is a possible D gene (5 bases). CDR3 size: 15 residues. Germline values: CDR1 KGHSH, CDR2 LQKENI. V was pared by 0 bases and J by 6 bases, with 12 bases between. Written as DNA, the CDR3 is TGTGCCAGCTCACCACCGTCTGACGGAGGCAATGAGCAGTTCTTC. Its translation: CASSPPSDGGNEQFF.

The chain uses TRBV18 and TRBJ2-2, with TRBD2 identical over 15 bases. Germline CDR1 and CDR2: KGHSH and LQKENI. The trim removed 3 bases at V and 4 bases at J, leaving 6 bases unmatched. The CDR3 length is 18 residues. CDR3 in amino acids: CASSPGLAGGGSTGELFF. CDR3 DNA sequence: TGTGCCAGCTCACCGGGACTAGCGGGAGGCGGAAGCACCGGGGAGCTGTTTTTT.

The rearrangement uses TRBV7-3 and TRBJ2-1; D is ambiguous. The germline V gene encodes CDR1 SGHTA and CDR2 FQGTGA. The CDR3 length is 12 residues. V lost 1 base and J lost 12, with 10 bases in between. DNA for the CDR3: TGTGCCAGCAGCTTAAATTCGGGTCGGCAGTTCTTC. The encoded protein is CASSLNSGRQFF.

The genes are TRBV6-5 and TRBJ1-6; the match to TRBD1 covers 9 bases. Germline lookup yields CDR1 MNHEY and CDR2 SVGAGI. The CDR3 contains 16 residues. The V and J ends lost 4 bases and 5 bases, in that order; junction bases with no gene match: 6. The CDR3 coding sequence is TGTGCCAGCAGTTCGCCGGGACAGGGAGATAATTCACCCCTCCACTTT. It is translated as CASSSPGQGDNSPLHF.

CDR3 loop: CAIRQENTEAFF. CDR3 bases: TGTGCCATCCGACAGGAGAACACTGAAGCTTTCTTT. J is TRBJ1-1 and V is TRBV28, with D perhaps TRBD1 (6 bases). This CDR3 has 12 residues. Between the trimmed V and J ends, which lost 10 bases and 1 base, there was a span of 10 bases. Per germline, CDR1 MDHEN and CDR2 SYDVKM.

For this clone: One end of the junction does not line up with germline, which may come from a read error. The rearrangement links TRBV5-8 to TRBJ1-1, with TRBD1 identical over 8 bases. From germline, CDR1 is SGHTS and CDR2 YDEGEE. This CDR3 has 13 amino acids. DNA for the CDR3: TGTGCCAGGGGACGGACAGGGAACTCTGAAGCTTTCTTT. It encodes CARGRTGNSEAFF.

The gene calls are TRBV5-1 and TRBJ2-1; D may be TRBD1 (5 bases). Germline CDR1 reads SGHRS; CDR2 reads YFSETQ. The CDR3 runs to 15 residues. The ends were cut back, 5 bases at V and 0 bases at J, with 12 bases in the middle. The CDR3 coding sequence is TGCGCCAGCAGTGACAGTGCCAGCTCCTACAATGAGCAGTTCTTC. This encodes CASSDSASSYNEQFF.

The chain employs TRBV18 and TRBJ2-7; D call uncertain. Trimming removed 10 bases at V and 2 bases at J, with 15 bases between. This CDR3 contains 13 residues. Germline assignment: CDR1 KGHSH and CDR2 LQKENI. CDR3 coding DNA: TGTGCCACCTCGGCAGTGGAGACCTACGAGCAGTACTTC. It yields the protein CATSAVETYEQYF.

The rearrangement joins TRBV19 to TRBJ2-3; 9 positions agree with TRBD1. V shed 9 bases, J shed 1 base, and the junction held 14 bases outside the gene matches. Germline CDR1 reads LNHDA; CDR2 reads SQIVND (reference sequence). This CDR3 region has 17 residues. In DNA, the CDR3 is TGTGCCAGCAACCCCATGAACCGACAGGGGGGCACAGATACGCAGTATTTT. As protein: CASNPMNRQGGTDTQYF.

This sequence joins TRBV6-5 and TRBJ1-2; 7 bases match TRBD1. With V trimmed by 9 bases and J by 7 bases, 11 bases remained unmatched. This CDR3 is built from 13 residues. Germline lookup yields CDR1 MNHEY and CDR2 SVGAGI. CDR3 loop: CASTNRGMSGYTF. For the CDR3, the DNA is TGTGCCAGTACAAACAGGGGCATGTCTGGCTACACCTTC.

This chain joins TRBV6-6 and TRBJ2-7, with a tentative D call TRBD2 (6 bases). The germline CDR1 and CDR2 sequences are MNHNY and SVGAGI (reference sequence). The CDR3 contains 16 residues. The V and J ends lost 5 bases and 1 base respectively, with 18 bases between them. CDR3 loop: CASSPTIGAGSYEQYF. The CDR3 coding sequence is TGTGCCAGCAGTCCCACGATTGGAGCGGGTTCCTACGAGCAGTACTTC.

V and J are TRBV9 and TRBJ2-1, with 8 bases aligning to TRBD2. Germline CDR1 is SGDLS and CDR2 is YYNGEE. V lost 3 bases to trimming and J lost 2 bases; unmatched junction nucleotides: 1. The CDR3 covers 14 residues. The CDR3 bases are TGTGCCAGCAGCGCGGGGGGGCCCTACAATGAGCAGTTCTTC. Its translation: CASSAGGPYNEQFF.

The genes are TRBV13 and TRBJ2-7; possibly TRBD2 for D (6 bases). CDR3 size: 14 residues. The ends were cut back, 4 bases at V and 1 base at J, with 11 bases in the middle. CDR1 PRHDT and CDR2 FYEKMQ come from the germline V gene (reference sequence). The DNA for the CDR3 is TGTGCCAGCAGCTCGGGAGTTGTTTCCTACGAGCAGTACTTC. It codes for CASSSGVVSYEQYF.

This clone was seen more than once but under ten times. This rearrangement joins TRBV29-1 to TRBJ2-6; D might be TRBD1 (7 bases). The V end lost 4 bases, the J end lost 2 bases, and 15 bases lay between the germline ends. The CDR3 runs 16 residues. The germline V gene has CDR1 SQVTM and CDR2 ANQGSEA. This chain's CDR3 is CSVVSGGSAGANVLTF. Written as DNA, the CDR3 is TGCAGCGTTGTTTCAGGGGGGTCGGCTGGGGCCAACGTCCTGACTTTC.

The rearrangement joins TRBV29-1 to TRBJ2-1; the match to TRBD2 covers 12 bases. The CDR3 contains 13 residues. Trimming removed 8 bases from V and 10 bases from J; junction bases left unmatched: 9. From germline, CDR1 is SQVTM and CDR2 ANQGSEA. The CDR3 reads CSIGTSGFGEQFF. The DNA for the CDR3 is TGCAGCATAGGGACTAGCGGGTTTGGGGAGCAGTTCTTC.

The CDR3 bases are TGTGCCAGCAGGGGGAGCGGGGGGCCCTCAAGGTACAATGAGCAGTTCTTC. Amino acid sequence: CASRGSGGPSRYNEQFF. The chain is built from TRBV14 and TRBJ2-1; 9 bases align to TRBD2. The germline CDR1 and CDR2 sequences are SGHDN and FVKESK. This CDR3 is built from 17 residues. With 6 bases clipped from V and 4 bases from J, the junction kept 13 bases outside the gene matches.

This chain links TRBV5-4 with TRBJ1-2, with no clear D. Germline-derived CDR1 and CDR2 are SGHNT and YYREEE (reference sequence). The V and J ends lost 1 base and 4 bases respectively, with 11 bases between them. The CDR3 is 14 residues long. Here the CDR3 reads CASSLRGGVYGYTF. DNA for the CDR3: TGTGCCAGCAGCTTGCGAGGCGGGGTCTATGGCTACACCTTC.

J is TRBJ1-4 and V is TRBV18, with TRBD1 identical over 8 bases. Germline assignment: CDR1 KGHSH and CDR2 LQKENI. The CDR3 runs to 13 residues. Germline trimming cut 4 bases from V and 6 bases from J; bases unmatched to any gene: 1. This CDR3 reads CASSLQGDEKLFF. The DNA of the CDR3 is TGTGCCAGCTCACTACAGGGGGATGAAAAACTGTTTTTT.

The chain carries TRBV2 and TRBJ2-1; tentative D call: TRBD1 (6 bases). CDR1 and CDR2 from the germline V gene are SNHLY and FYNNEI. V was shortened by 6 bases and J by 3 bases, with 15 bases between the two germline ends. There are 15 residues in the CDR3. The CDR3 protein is CASSPTGTYYNEQFF. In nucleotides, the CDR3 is TGTGCCAGCAGCCCTACTGGGACATACTACAATGAGCAGTTCTTC.

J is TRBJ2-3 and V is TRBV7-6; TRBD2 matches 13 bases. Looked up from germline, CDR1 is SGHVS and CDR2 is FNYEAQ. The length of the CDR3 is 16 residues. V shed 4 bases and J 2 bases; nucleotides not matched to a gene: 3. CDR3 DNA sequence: TGTGCCAGCAGCTCCGGGACTAGCGGGAACACAGATACGCAGTATTTT. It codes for CASSSGTSGNTDTQYF.